This T cell receptor beta chain was obtained from a study of CD8 T cells in ankylosing spondylitis. For TCR beta, libraries came from quantitative 5'-RACE with molecular barcodes. MiXCR, run by TCRdb on the 5' RACE reads, gives a single entry per CDR3 protein. The sample holds about 500,000 distinct CDR3 sequences, roughly an eighth seen once. Trimming left V 1 base short and J 6 bases short, with 19 bases between. Germline V gene data show CDR1 as MGHRA and CDR2 as YSYEKL. CDR3 length: 17 amino acids. With respect to this clonotype: Its antigen is unknown.

Whole-study findings and limits: Prior work had noted some motif variants in reactive arthritis blood and synovial fluid. Within ankylosing spondylitis blood, a TCR beta motif made up of eight highly homologous variants appeared to be characteristic. Disease-associated clones were reportedly significantly overrepresented in matched ankylosing spondylitis synovial fluid. Peripheral blood held disease-linked clones only at relatively low frequency, and these were CD8+.

The clonotype originates from a male donor with ankylosing spondylitis. The rearrangement joins TRBV4-1 to TRBJ2-1, with D possibly TRBD2 on 6 matching bases. Sequencing input: blood, either unsorted or a sorted T cell fraction (not recorded which). CDR3 sequence reads: CASSQVPGLRMSNEQFF. In nucleotides, the CDR3 is TGCGCCAGCAGCCAAGTTCCGGGACTTAGGATGTCCAATGAGCAGTTCTTC.